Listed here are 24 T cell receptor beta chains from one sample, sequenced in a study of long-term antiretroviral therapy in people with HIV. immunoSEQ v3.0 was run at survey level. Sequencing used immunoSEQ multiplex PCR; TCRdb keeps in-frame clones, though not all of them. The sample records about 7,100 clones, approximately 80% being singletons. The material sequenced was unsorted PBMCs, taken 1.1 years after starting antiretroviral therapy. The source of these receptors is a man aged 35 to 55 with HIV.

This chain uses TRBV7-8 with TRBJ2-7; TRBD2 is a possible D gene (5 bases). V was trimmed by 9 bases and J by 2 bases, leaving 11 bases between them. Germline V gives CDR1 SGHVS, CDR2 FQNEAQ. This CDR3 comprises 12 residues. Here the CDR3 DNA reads TGTGCCAGGGAGGCGGCGCCCTACGAGCAGTACTTC. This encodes CAREAAPYEQYF. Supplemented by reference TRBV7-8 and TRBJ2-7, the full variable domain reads GAGVSQSPRYKVAKRGQDVALRCDPISGHVSLFWYQQALGQGPEFLTYFQNEAQLDKSGLPSDRFFAERPEGSVSTLKIQRTQQEDSAVYLCAREAAPYEQYFGPGTRLTVT.

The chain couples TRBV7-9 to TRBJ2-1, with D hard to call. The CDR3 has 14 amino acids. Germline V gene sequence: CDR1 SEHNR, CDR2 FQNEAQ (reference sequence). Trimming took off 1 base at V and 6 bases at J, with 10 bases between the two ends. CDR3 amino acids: CASSLGSRPNEQFF. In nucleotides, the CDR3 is TGTGCCAGCAGCTTAGGGTCCAGGCCCAATGAGCAGTTCTTC.

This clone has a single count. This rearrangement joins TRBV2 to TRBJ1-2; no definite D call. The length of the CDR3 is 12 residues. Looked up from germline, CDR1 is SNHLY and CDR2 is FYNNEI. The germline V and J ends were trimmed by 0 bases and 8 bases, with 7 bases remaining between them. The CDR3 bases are TGTGCCAGCAGTGAAGCACTGGGGGGCTACACCTTC. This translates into CASSEALGGYTF.

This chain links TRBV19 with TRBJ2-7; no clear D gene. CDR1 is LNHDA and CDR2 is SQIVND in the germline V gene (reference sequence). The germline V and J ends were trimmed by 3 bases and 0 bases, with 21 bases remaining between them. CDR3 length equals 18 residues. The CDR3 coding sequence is TGTGCCAGTAGTATGATGGGAAGGAGTAGCTCGAGCTCCTACGAGCAGTACTTC. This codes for CASSMMGRSSSSSYEQYF.

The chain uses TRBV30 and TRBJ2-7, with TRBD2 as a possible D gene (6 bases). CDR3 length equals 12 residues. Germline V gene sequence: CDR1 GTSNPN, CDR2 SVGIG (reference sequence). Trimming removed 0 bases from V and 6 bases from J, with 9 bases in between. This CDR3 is CAWSVRRGEQYF. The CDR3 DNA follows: TGTGCCTGGAGTGTACGGAGGGGCGAGCAGTACTTC.

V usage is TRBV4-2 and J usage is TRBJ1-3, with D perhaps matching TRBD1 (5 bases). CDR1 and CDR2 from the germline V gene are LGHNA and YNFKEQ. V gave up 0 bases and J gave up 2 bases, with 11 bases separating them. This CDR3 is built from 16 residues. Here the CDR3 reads CASSQDGGGTGNTIYF. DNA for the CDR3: TGTGCCAGCAGCCAAGATGGGGGGGGTACTGGAAACACCATATATTTT.

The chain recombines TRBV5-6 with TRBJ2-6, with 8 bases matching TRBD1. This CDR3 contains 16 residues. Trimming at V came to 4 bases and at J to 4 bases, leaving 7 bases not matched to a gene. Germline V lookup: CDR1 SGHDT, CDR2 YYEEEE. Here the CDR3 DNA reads TGTGCCAGCAGCGGGGCAGGGGGCTCCGGGGCCAACGTCCTGACTTTC. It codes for CASSGAGGSGANVLTF.

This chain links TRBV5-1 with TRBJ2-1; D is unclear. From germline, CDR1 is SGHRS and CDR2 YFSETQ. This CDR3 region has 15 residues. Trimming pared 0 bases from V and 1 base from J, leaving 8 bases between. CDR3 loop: CASSLVAVSYNEQFF. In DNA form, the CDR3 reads TGCGCCAGCAGCTTGGTGGCAGTATCCTACAATGAGCAGTTCTTC.

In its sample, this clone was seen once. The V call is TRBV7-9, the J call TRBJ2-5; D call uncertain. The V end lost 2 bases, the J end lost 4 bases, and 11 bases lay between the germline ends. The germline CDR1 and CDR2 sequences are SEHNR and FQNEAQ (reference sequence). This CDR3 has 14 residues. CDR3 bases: TGTGCCAGCAGCTTAAGAGGACGCCTAGAGACCCAGTACTTC. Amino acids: CASSLRGRLETQYF.

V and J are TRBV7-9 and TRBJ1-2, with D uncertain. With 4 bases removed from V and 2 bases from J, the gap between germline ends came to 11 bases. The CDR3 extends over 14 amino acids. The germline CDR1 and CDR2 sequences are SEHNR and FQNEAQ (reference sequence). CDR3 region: CASSSTPGNYGYTF. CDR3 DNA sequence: TGTGCCAGCAGCTCCACTCCCGGGAACTATGGCTACACCTTC.

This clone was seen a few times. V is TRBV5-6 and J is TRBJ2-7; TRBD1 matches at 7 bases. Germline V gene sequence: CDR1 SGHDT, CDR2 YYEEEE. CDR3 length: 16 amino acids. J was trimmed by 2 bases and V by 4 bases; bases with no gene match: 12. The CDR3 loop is CASSLRQGRNPYEQYF. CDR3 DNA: TGTGCCAGCAGCCTGCGACAGGGCCGTAACCCCTACGAGCAGTACTTC.

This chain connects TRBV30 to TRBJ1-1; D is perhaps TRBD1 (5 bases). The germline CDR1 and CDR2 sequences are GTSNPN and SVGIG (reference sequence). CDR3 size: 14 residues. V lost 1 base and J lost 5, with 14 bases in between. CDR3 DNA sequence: TGTGCCTGGAGTGAGGGCACCTGGGGGACTGAAGCTTTCTTT. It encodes CAWSEGTWGTEAFF.

The CDR3 loop reads CASSLFLLTGTDTQYF. CDR3 coding DNA: TGTGCCAGCAGCTTATTTCTTCTGACGGGCACAGATACGCAGTATTTT. This chain uses TRBV7-2 with TRBJ2-3; D unclear. V was cut by 2 bases and J by 1 base, with 13 bases left in between. The germline gives CDR1 SGHTA, CDR2 FQGNSA. This CDR3 has 16 residues.

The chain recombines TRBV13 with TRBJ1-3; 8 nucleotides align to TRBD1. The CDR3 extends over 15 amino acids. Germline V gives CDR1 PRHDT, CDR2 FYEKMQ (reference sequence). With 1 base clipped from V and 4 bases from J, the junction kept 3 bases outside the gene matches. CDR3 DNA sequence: TGTGCCAGCAGCTTAGAGACAGGGGCAGGAAACACCATATATTTT. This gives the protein CASSLETGAGNTIYF.

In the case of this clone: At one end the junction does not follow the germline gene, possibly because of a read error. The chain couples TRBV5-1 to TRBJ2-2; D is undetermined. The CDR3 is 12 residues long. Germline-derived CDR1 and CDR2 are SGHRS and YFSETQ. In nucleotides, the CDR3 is TGCGCCAGCAGTTATAACATCGGGGAGCTGTTTTTT. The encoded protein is CASSYNIGELFF.

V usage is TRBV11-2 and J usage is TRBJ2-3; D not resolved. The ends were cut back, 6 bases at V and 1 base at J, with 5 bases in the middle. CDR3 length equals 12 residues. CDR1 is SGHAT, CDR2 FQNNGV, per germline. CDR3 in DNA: TGTGCCAGCAGTTGGGGCACAGATACGCAGTATTTT. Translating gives CASSWGTDTQYF.

The CDR3 reads CASKRGNTEAFF. The CDR3 nucleotides are TGTGCCAGCAAAAGGGGGAACACTGAAGCTTTCTTT. The V and J genes are TRBV6-6 and TRBJ1-1; a possible D gene is TRBD1 (5 bases). The CDR3 runs 12 residues. With 7 bases removed from V and 1 base from J, the gap between germline ends came to 7 bases. CDR1 MNHNY and CDR2 SVGAGI come from the germline V gene (reference sequence).

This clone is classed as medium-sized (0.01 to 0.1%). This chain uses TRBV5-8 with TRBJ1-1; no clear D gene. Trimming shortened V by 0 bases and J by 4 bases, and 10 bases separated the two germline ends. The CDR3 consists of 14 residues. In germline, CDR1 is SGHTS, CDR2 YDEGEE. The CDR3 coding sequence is TGTGCCAGCAGCTTGGTTGGGAGGGCCACTGAAGCTTTCTTT. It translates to CASSLVGRATEAFF.

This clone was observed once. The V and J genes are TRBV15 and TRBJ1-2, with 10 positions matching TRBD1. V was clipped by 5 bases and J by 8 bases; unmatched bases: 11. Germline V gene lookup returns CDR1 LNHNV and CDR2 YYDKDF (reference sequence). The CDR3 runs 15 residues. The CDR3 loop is CATSEDRDRGPGYTF. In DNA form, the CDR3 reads TGTGCCACCAGCGAAGACCGGGACAGGGGCCCCGGCTACACCTTC.

The DNA of the CDR3 is TGTGCCAGCAGAACGGGGGATTATAGCAATCAGCCCCAGCATTTT. Its protein product is CASRTGDYSNQPQHF. V gene TRBV2 combines with J gene TRBJ1-5; possibly TRBD1 for D (5 bases). This CDR3 is 15 amino acids long. V gave up 6 bases and J gave up 0 bases, with 12 bases separating them. The V gene's germline CDR1 is SNHLY and CDR2 FYNNEI.

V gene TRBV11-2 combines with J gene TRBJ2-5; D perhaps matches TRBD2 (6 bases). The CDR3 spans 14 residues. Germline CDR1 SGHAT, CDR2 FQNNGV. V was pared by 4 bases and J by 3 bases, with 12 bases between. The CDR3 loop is CASSSPPGEETQYF. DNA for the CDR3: TGTGCCAGCAGCTCCCCGCCGGGGGAAGAGACCCAGTACTTC.

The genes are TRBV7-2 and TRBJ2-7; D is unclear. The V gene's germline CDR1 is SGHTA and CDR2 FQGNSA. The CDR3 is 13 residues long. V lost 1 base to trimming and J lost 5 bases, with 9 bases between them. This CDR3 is CASSLVNGNEQYF. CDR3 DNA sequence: TGTGCCAGCAGCTTAGTTAATGGCAACGAGCAGTACTTC.

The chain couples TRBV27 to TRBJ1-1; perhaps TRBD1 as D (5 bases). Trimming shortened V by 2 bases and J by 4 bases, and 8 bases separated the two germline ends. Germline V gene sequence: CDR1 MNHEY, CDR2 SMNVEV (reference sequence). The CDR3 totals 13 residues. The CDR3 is CASSLNQGTEAFF. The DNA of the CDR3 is TGTGCCAGCAGTTTAAACCAGGGCACTGAAGCTTTCTTT.

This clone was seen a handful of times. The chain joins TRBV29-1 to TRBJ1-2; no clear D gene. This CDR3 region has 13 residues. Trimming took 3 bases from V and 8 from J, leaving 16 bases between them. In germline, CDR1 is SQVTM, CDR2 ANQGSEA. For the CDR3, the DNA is TGCAGCGTTGAGGTCTTGAGAGGAAACGGCTACACCTTC. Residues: CSVEVLRGNGYTF.